The present TCR beta chain was sequenced within a study of graft-versus-host responses after intestinal transplantation. Study details: Grafts that recipients had were multivisceral, liver-intestinal, or isolated intestinal transplants.

This clone was detected once. Germline assignment: CDR1 LNHNV and CDR2 YYDKDF (reference sequence). V shed 6 bases and J shed 8 bases, with 14 bases lying between them. The CDR3 totals 13 residues. Assay used: immunoSEQ multiplex PCR; TCRdb lists only in-frame clones, some missing. The sample yields 40,000 or so clones, over 85% seen once. The V call is TRBV15, the J call TRBJ2-1, with D perhaps TRBD2 (7 bases). Sequenced here: PBMCs, sampled 700 to 750 days after intestinal transplantation. The TCR originated in a human patient who received an intestinal transplant, so some T cells may come from the graft donor. CDR3 DNA: TGTGCCACCAGGCCGGGGGGCCAGGATGAGCAGTTCTTC. It specifies CATRPGGQDEQFF.